The 20 T cell receptor beta chains listed next were all sequenced from one sample in a study of blood T cell repertoires in COVID-19. TCRdb's table, derived via immunoSEQ multiplex PCR, lists solely in-frame clones and lacks some. This table holds tens of thousands of clones, around 74% found once. Sequencing was done on a sample of peripheral blood. The receptors originated from a woman of 80 years or more with acute or convalescent COVID-19.

This rearrangement joins TRBV5-1 to TRBJ2-3, with 10 bases matching TRBD2. V lost 4 bases, J lost 5 bases, and 10 bases stayed unmatched. The CDR3 has 16 residues. Germline values: CDR1 SGHRS, CDR2 YFSETQ. The CDR3 protein is CASSGISGGTGDTQYF. In DNA, the CDR3 is TGCGCCAGCAGCGGGATTAGCGGGGGGACCGGAGATACGCAGTATTTT. Full variable domain (rest looked up from reference TRBV5-1 and TRBJ2-3): KAGVTQTPRYLIKTRGQQVTLSCSPISGHRSVSWYQQTPGQGLQFLFEYFSETQRNKGNFPGRFSGRQFSNSRSEMNVSTLELGDSALYLCASSGISGGTGDTQYFGPGTRLTVL.

The chain combines TRBV2 with TRBJ2-2, with 10 bases that match TRBD2. Losses at the gene ends were 8 bases for V and 3 bases for J; bases not matched to a gene: 3. Germline V gene sequence: CDR1 SNHLY, CDR2 FYNNEI. The CDR3 covers 14 residues. The CDR3 sequence: CASLAGDDTGELFF. CDR3 DNA: TGTGCCAGCCTAGCGGGAGACGACACCGGGGAGCTGTTTTTT.

The chain carries TRBV15 and TRBJ1-2; 12 bases align to TRBD1. Germline V lookup: CDR1 LNHNV, CDR2 YYDKDF (reference sequence). Trimming cost V 5 bases and J 6 bases; bases outside gene matches: 4. The CDR3 loop spans 14 amino acids. CDR3 protein: CATSRDRGRNGYTF. The CDR3 coding sequence is TGTGCCACCAGCCGGGACAGGGGGCGAAATGGCTACACCTTC.

V gene TRBV7-8 combines with J gene TRBJ2-5; 8 bases line up with TRBD2. After removal of 5 bases from V and 5 bases from J, the junction contained 7 bases not matched to a gene. Germline V CDR1 and CDR2: SGHVS, FQNEAQ. The CDR3 has 14 amino acids. In DNA form, the CDR3 reads TGTGCCAGCAGCCCGGGGCGACTAGCGGAGACCCAGTACTTC. It is translated as CASSPGRLAETQYF.

The CDR3 reads CASSLVGGWEQYF. The CDR3 nucleotides read TGCGCCAGCAGCTTGGTGGGGGGTTGGGAGCAGTACTTC. V gene TRBV5-1 combines with J gene TRBJ2-7; possibly TRBD2 for D (6 bases). The CDR3 runs to 13 residues. Germline values: CDR1 SGHRS, CDR2 YFSETQ. V lost 0 bases and J lost 7, with 11 bases in between.

This clone has just one count. This sequence joins TRBV28 and TRBJ2-1; 10 bases are shared with TRBD2. The V gene end was trimmed by 11 bases and the J gene end by 8 bases; junction bases not matched to a gene: 12. The CDR3 sequence is 14 residues long. Germline CDR1 MDHEN, CDR2 SYDVKM. The CDR3 DNA is TGTGCCTCCGGACTAGCGGACCCTAGGGATGAGCAGTTCTTC. This encodes CASGLADPRDEQFF.

This clone was recorded once. The V gene is TRBV28, the J gene TRBJ2-4; weak D call: TRBD1 (5 bases). CDR3 size: 16 residues. The V gene lost 3 bases and the J gene lost 9 bases, with 21 bases spanning the gap. From germline, CDR1 is MDHEN and CDR2 SYDVKM. Here the CDR3 DNA reads TGTGCCAGCAGTTTGTTTCTCGATTCGGACACGGGCATTCAGTACTTC. Its protein is CASSLFLDSDTGIQYF.

A few counts support this clone. This chain connects TRBV7-2 to TRBJ1-2; 7 bases match TRBD1. The germline gives CDR1 SGHTA, CDR2 FQGNSA. The CDR3 covers 13 residues. V lost 1 base to trimming and J lost 14 bases; unmatched junction nucleotides: 10. CDR3 residues: CASSLDRGGWRTF. The CDR3 bases are TGTGCCAGCAGCTTAGACAGGGGTGGGTGGAGGACCTTC.

This clone came up a few times. V gene TRBV5-1 combines with J gene TRBJ1-2, with TRBD1 matching over 7 bases. This CDR3 contains 17 residues. Germline loops: CDR1 SGHRS, CDR2 YFSETQ. The J segment lost 0 bases and the V segment lost 4 bases, leaving 12 bases of the junction unmatched. The CDR3 spells CASSESTGTVANYGYTF. Here the CDR3 DNA reads TGCGCCAGCAGCGAGTCAACCGGGACAGTCGCTAACTATGGCTACACCTTC.

This clone appeared many times. The chain joins TRBV5-4 to TRBJ2-7; weak D call: TRBD2 (6 bases). V was trimmed by 7 bases and J by 6 bases, leaving 17 bases between them. The CDR3 runs to 13 residues. Germline CDR1 reads SGHNT; CDR2 reads YYREEE (reference sequence). In DNA, the CDR3 is TGTGCCAGCCAGAGGGCGGGATCGGGCGAGCAGTACTTC. Translation gives CASQRAGSGEQYF. The entire variable domain, with the rest obtained from reference TRBV5-4 and TRBJ2-7, is as follows: ETGVTQSPTHLIKTRGQQVTLRCSSQSGHNTVSWYQQALGQGPQFIFQYYREEENGRGNFPPRFSGLQFPNYSSELNVNALELDDSALYLCASQRAGSGEQYFGPGTRLTVT.

The chain's CDR3 is CATSRDVGLQGYEQYF. Here the CDR3 DNA reads TGTGCCACCAGCAGAGATGTGGGGCTTCAGGGCTACGAGCAGTACTTC. The V and J genes are TRBV15 and TRBJ2-7, with D possibly matching TRBD1 (5 bases). Looked up from germline, CDR1 is LNHNV and CDR2 is YYDKDF (reference sequence). Trimming removed 0 bases from V and 3 bases from J, with 15 bases in between. The CDR3 is made up of 16 amino acids.

The chain combines TRBV19 with TRBJ2-3; possible D gene TRBD1, 6 bases. V shed 6 bases and J shed 1 base, with 8 bases lying between them. The CDR3 consists of 13 residues. The V gene's germline CDR1 is LNHDA and CDR2 SQIVND (reference sequence). As DNA, the CDR3 is TGTGCCAGTAGCTGGACAGGCACAGATACGCAGTATTTT. Amino acid sequence: CASSWTGTDTQYF.

In its sample, this clone was seen once. The chain employs TRBV11-3 and TRBJ2-7, with 11 bases lining up with TRBD2. Germline CDR1 reads SGHNT; CDR2 reads YENEEA. V lost 1 base, J lost 7 bases, and 9 bases stayed unmatched. The CDR3 consists of 16 residues. The CDR3 sequence: CASSLGGLAGGLEQYF. The CDR3 DNA reads as TGTGCCAGCAGCTTAGGCGGGCTAGCGGGAGGTTTAGAGCAGTACTTC.

This clone was seen only a few times. The gene calls are TRBV4-1 and TRBJ2-3, with a possible D match to TRBD2 (5 bases). This CDR3 region has 16 residues. Per germline, CDR1 MGHRA and CDR2 YSYEKL. The V and J ends lost 4 bases and 6 bases respectively, with 20 bases between them. CDR3 DNA sequence: TGCGCCAGCAGCCTCTTCCAAGCGGCTACCGGGGATACGCAGTATTTT. Its translation is CASSLFQAATGDTQYF.

The CDR3 coding sequence is TGTGCCAGTAGTATGCAAGCGGGTAGCACAGATACGCAGTATTTT. This encodes CASSMQAGSTDTQYF. The chain combines TRBV19 with TRBJ2-3, with D maybe TRBD2 (6 bases). CDR3 length: 15 amino acids. The V end was cut by 3 bases, the J end by 0 bases, with 10 bases between. Germline V lookup: CDR1 LNHDA, CDR2 SQIVND (reference sequence).

This clone has just a few counts. This chain connects TRBV28 to TRBJ1-5; no reliable D call. The V end was cut by 6 bases, the J end by 10 bases, with 13 bases between. CDR3 length: 12 amino acids. Germline loops: CDR1 MDHEN, CDR2 SYDVKM. DNA for the CDR3: TGTGCCAGCAGACCTCCCGGGGAACCCCAGCATTTT. Translated: CASRPPGEPQHF.

V and J are TRBV28 and TRBJ1-6, with D perhaps TRBD1 (5 bases). The V gene lost 11 bases and the J gene lost 11 bases, with 19 bases spanning the gap. The CDR3 consists of 13 residues. Germline assignment: CDR1 MDHEN and CDR2 SYDVKM. This CDR3 is CASRTGRATPLHF. Written as DNA, the CDR3 is TGTGCCTCCCGTACGGGCAGGGCGACACCCCTCCACTTT. Full variable domain (remainder filled in from reference TRBV28 and TRBJ1-6): DVKVTQSSRYLVKRTGEKVFLECVQDMDHENMFWYRQDPGLGLRLIYFSYDVKMKEKGDIPEGYSVSREKKERFSLILESASTNQTSMYLCASRTGRATPLHFGNGTRLTVT.

The genes are TRBV4-3 and TRBJ2-7; TRBD1 is a possible D gene (6 bases). Germline V gives CDR1 LGHNA, CDR2 YSLEER. Trimming left V 1 base short and J 7 bases short, with 17 bases between. The CDR3 covers 15 residues. The CDR3 reads CASSQVPRGPREQYF. The CDR3 coding sequence is TGCGCCAGCAGCCAAGTCCCCAGGGGACCTCGGGAGCAGTACTTC.

The gene calls are TRBV6-5 and TRBJ2-3, with TRBD2 identical over 8 bases. Germline CDR1 reads MNHEY; CDR2 reads SVGAGI. V was clipped by 11 bases and J by 5 bases; unmatched bases: 12. The CDR3 consists of 14 residues. CDR3 bases: TGTGCCTCCCCCTCCCTTCTAGCGGGAGATACGCAGTATTTT. The encoded protein is CASPSLLAGDTQYF.

The gene calls are TRBV4-1 and TRBJ1-5; D uncertain. Trimming removed 1 base at V and 4 bases at J, with 8 bases between. The length of the CDR3 is 14 residues. CDR1 and CDR2 (germline): MGHRA, YSYEKL. CDR3 nucleotides: TGCGCCAGCAGCCAAGCAGCGCGGAATCAGCCCCAGCATTTT. Protein: CASSQAARNQPQHF.